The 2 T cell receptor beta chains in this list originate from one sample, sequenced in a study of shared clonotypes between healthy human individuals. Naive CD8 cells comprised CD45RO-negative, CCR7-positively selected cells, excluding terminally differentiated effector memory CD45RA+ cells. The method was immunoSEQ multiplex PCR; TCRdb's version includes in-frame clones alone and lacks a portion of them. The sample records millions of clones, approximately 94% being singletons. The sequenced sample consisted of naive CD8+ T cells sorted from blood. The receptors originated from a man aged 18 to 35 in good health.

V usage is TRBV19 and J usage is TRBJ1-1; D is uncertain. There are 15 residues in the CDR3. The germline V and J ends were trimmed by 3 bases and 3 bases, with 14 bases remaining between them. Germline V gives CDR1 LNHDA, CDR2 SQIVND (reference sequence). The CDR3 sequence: CASSMGWGSDTEAFF. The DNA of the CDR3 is TGTGCCAGTAGTATGGGTTGGGGATCGGACACTGAAGCTTTCTTT.

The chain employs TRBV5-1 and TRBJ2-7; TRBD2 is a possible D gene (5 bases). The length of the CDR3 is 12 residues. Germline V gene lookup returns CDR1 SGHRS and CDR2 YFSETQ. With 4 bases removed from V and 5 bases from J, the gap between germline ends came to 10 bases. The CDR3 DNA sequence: TGCGCCAGCAGCGGAGACGGGGACGAGCAGTACTTC. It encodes CASSGDGDEQYF.